The 26 T cell receptor beta chains below were found in one sample sequenced in a study of T-cell reconstitution after alpha-beta-depleted transplantation in children. A library of TCRbeta sequences, prepared with unique molecular identifiers, was generated. In TCRdb, the PCR reads were re-called with MiXCR into one record per CDR3 protein. This sample has 200,000 to 300,000 distinct CDR3 sequences, with approximately 24% found just once. This specimen was PBMCs, mostly from graft donor cells, taken 360 days after TCRalphabeta/CD19-depleted stem cell transplant. The receptors were sampled from a female patient between 2 and 15 years old who had a stem cell transplant for congenital amegakaryocytic thrombocytopenia, so the T cells may come from the graft donor.

The chain combines TRBV11-2 with TRBJ2-2, with D maybe TRBD2 (7 bases). V lost 5 bases to trimming and J lost 7 bases, with 14 bases between them. CDR1 is SGHAT and CDR2 is FQNNGV in the germline V gene. The CDR3 sequence is 14 residues long. CDR3 DNA: TGTGCCAGCAGCGGGGGGGCCTTAGTCGGGGAGCTGTTTTTT. This encodes CASSGGALVGELFF.

This clonotype has more than one count but fewer than ten. V and J are TRBV4-1 and TRBJ2-7; D is possibly TRBD1 (5 bases). Trimming took 0 bases from V and 1 from J, leaving 10 bases between them. CDR3 length: 15 residues. The germline V gene encodes CDR1 MGHRA and CDR2 YSYEKL. CDR3 sequence (DNA): TGCGCCAGCAGCCAAGATGGGGCAAGGTCCTACGAGCAGTACTTC. As protein: CASSQDGARSYEQYF.

This clonotype has more than one count but fewer than ten. This sequence joins TRBV5-6 and TRBJ2-2; maybe TRBD2 (5 bases). Per the germline V gene, CDR1 is SGHDT and CDR2 is YYEEEE. Trimming removed 2 bases at V and 4 bases at J, with 12 bases between. CDR3 length equals 15 residues. The CDR3 sequence: CASSFRTSSTGELFF. For the CDR3, the DNA is TGTGCCAGCAGCTTCCGTACTAGTAGCACCGGGGAGCTGTTTTTT.

This clonotype was recorded many times. The chain couples TRBV4-1 to TRBJ2-3, with 7 bases that match TRBD2. Germline values: CDR1 MGHRA, CDR2 YSYEKL. This CDR3 is 19 amino acids long. Trimming removed 0 bases from V and 0 bases from J; junction bases left unmatched: 12. CDR3 coding DNA: TGCGCCAGCAGCCAAGAGGGGCTAGCGGTCCCCAGCAGCACAGATACGCAGTATTTT. This codes for CASSQEGLAVPSSTDTQYF.

This clonotype was recorded a few times. This rearrangement joins TRBV15 to TRBJ1-1; D ambiguous. With 1 base removed from V and 0 bases from J, the gap between germline ends came to 12 bases. This CDR3 region has 16 residues. From germline, CDR1 is LNHNV and CDR2 YYDKDF (reference sequence). CDR3 nucleotides: TGTGCCACCAGCAGAGCCCCAGAGTACTTGAACACTGAAGCTTTCTTT. Its protein product is CATSRAPEYLNTEAFF. Looking up the rest from reference TRBV15 and TRBJ1-1 gives the full variable domain: DAMVIQNPRYQVTQFGKPVTLSCSQTLNHNVMYWYQQKSSQAPKLLFHYYDKDFNNEADTPDNFQSRRPNTSFCFLDIRSPGLGDTAMYLCATSRAPEYLNTEAFFGQGTRLTVV.

The CDR3 DNA sequence: TGTGCCAGCTCACCTTCTATCGGGGACCGCTACGAGCAGTACTTC. Translated, it gives CASSPSIGDRYEQYF. V gene TRBV18 combines with J gene TRBJ2-7; D is tentatively TRBD1 or TRBD2 (5 bases each). CDR1 and CDR2 (germline): KGHSH, LQKENI. V lost 3 bases and J 3 bases, leaving 15 bases between the germline ends. The CDR3 is 15 amino acids.

The gene calls are TRBV11-1 and TRBJ2-7; TRBD2 matches at 12 bases. Trimming cost V 1 base and J 3 bases; bases outside gene matches: 13. The germline V gene encodes CDR1 SGHAT and CDR2 FQDESV (reference sequence). The CDR3 has 19 residues. DNA for the CDR3: TGTGCCAGCAGCTTAGGTGGACAGAGACTAGCGGGAGTTCACTACGAGCAGTACTTC. It is translated as CASSLGGQRLAGVHYEQYF.

V and J are TRBV7-8 and TRBJ2-2; the match to TRBD2 covers 8 bases. The CDR3 is 15 amino acids. The trim removed 2 bases at V and 7 bases at J, leaving 6 bases unmatched. The germline CDR1 and CDR2 sequences are SGHVS and FQNEAQ. The CDR3 DNA reads as TGTGCCAGCAGCTTAACACAACTAGCGGACGGGGAGCTGTTTTTT. It yields the protein CASSLTQLADGELFF.

Ten or more counts support this clonotype. The gene calls are TRBV5-1 and TRBJ1-1; tentative D call: TRBD1 (6 bases). CDR1 and CDR2 from the germline V gene are SGHRS and YFSETQ. V lost 3 bases and J 2 bases, leaving 11 bases between the germline ends. The CDR3 totals 14 residues. CDR3: CASSSGTLNTEAFF. CDR3 DNA: TGCGCCAGCAGCTCCGGGACACTTAACACTGAAGCTTTCTTT.

Points on this clonotype: A much larger clonotype is one base distant, so this may be a read error. This CDR3 fails to terminate in the conserved phenylalanine or tryptophan, so it likely reflects a read error. The rearrangement uses TRBV6-6 and TRBJ1-2; D unresolved. The CDR3 has 11 residues. The V end lost 7 bases, the J end lost 1 base, and 4 bases lay between the germline ends. CDR1 is MNHNY and CDR2 is SVGAGI in the germline V gene (reference sequence). The CDR3 nucleotides read TGTGCCAGCAACGGTAACTATGGCTACACCTAC. The encoded protein is CASNGNYGYTY.

Many counts were recorded for this clonotype. The chain joins TRBV12-3 or TRBV12-4 to TRBJ1-2; no clear D. Trimming cost V 1 base and J 4 bases, with 1 base left between them. The CDR3 length is 11 residues. CDR3 protein: CASSLGYGYTF. In DNA, the CDR3 is TGTGCCAGCAGTTTAGGCTATGGCTACACCTTC.

V and J are TRBV6-2 or TRBV6-3 and TRBJ2-7; D call uncertain. V lost 5 bases to trimming and J lost 6 bases, with 11 bases between them. This CDR3 is 12 amino acids long. Germline CDR1 and CDR2: MNHEY and SVGEGT. The CDR3 nucleotides are TGTGCCAGCAGTGACGACCCAGGCGAGCAGTACTTC. Translating it yields CASSDDPGEQYF.

In its sample, this clonotype was seen many times. The chain joins TRBV24-1 to TRBJ2-2; D call uncertain. The CDR3 is made up of 13 amino acids. CDR1 is KGHDR, CDR2 SFDVKD, per germline. V was trimmed by 5 bases and J by 7 bases, leaving 10 bases between them. This CDR3 is CATSASWDGELFF. In DNA form, the CDR3 reads TGTGCCACCAGTGCTAGTTGGGACGGGGAGCTGTTTTTT.

This clonotype was detected only a few times. The rearrangement links TRBV7-9 to TRBJ2-3; 13 nucleotides line up with TRBD2. The germline V gene has CDR1 SEHNR and CDR2 FQNEAQ (reference sequence). The CDR3 has 16 residues. V lost 3 bases and J lost 5; bases outside the gene matches: 5. The CDR3 loop is CASSLKRLAGGDTQYF. CDR3 coding DNA: TGTGCCAGCAGCTTGAAGCGACTAGCGGGGGGAGATACGCAGTATTTT.

The rearrangement joins TRBV7-9 to TRBJ1-4, with D perhaps matching TRBD1 (5 bases). The V gene lost 10 bases and the J gene lost 8 bases, with 17 bases spanning the gap. Germline V gene lookup returns CDR1 SEHNR and CDR2 FQNEAQ (reference sequence). This CDR3 comprises 13 residues. The CDR3 DNA follows: TGTGCCAACGAGAAGCCGGGGGACGAAAAACTGTTTTTT. Its translation: CANEKPGDEKLFF.

The chain is built from TRBV12-3 or TRBV12-4 and TRBJ2-7; D unresolved. The V gene lost 3 bases and the J gene lost 5 bases, with 14 bases spanning the gap. CDR3 length: 14 amino acids. The CDR3 DNA follows: TGTGCCAGCAGTTTGTCCAGCGTCGTCCACGAGCAGTACTTC. As protein: CASSLSSVVHEQYF.

This chain connects TRBV28 to TRBJ1-4; 11 bases line up with TRBD1. Germline CDR1 is MDHEN and CDR2 is SYDVKM. The V segment lost 8 bases and the J segment 8 bases; nucleotides outside the gene matches: 4. CDR3 size: 13 residues. The DNA of the CDR3 is TGTGCCAGCGGACAGGGGGCGCGGGAAAAACTGTTTTTT. This encodes CASGQGAREKLFF.

The sample holds a few counts of this clonotype. The genes are TRBV28 and TRBJ1-1, with D unresolved. CDR3 length: 15 residues. The V gene lost 2 bases and the J gene lost 1 base, with 11 bases spanning the gap. Germline loops: CDR1 MDHEN, CDR2 SYDVKM. The CDR3 DNA follows: TGTGCCAGCAGTTTAGCCCCTGCTCCGAACACTGAAGCTTTCTTT. As protein: CASSLAPAPNTEAFF. Using reference TRBV28 and TRBJ1-1 for the parts outside the CDR3, the full variable domain is DVKVTQSSRYLVKRTGEKVFLECVQDMDHENMFWYRQDPGLGLRLIYFSYDVKMKEKGDIPEGYSVSREKKERFSLILESASTNQTSMYLCASSLAPAPNTEAFFGQGTRLTVV.

The chain carries TRBV7-2 and TRBJ2-1; 8 bases align to TRBD2. The germline CDR1 and CDR2 sequences are SGHTA and FQGNSA. This CDR3 is 15 amino acids long. The trim removed 5 bases at V and 6 bases at J, leaving 9 bases unmatched. CDR3 sequence: CASSPTGTSGNEQFF. The DNA of the CDR3 is TGTGCCAGCAGCCCCACCGGGACTAGTGGCAATGAGCAGTTCTTC.

This clonotype came up a few times. The J gene is TRBJ2-2, the V gene TRBV5-1, with D possibly matching TRBD1 (6 bases). There are 14 residues in the CDR3. Trimming removed 4 bases from V and 6 bases from J, with 13 bases in between. Germline V lookup: CDR1 SGHRS, CDR2 YFSETQ. As DNA, the CDR3 is TGCGCCAGCAGCGCGGTTGGGGGCCCCGGGGAGCTGTTTTTT. Its translation: CASSAVGGPGELFF.

This clonotype has more than one count but fewer than ten. V is TRBV18 and J is TRBJ2-5, with D possibly being TRBD1 (5 bases). V shed 0 bases and J shed 2 bases, with 10 bases lying between them. In germline, CDR1 is KGHSH, CDR2 LQKENI. The length of the CDR3 is 15 residues. CDR3 nucleotides: TGTGCCAGCTCACCACCGTTGAACAGGCAAGAGACCCAGTACTTC. Translating it yields CASSPPLNRQETQYF. The full variable domain, with the rest looked up from reference TRBV18 and TRBJ2-5, is NAGVMQNPRHLVRRRGQEARLRCSPMKGHSHVYWYRQLPEEGLKFMVYLQKENIIDESGMPKERFSAEFPKEGPSILRIQQVVRGDSAAYFCASSPPLNRQETQYFGPGTRLLVL.

The chain couples TRBV28 to TRBJ2-1; D ambiguous. Per germline, CDR1 MDHEN and CDR2 SYDVKM. With 2 bases removed from V and 7 bases from J, the gap between germline ends came to 15 bases. This CDR3 spans 15 amino acids. This CDR3 reads CASSLPSPRRNEQFF. The CDR3 DNA reads TGTGCCAGCAGTTTACCCTCGCCCCGACGGAATGAGCAGTTCTTC.

This clonotype was recorded at least ten times. This sequence joins TRBV7-6 and TRBJ1-6; D perhaps matches TRBD1 (5 bases). In germline, CDR1 is SGHVS, CDR2 FNYEAQ. The CDR3 runs to 16 residues. Trimming left V 1 base short and J 3 bases short, with 10 bases between. The DNA for the CDR3 is TGTGCCAGCAGCTTAGGCGACAGAATCTATAATTCACCCCTCCACTTT. This sequence encodes CASSLGDRIYNSPLHF. The full variable domain, its missing parts supplied by reference TRBV7-6 and TRBJ1-6, is GAGVSQSPRYKVTKRGQDVALRCDPISGHVSLYWYRQALGQGPEFLTYFNYEAQQDKSGLPNDRFSAERPEGSISTLTIQRTEQRDSAMYRCASSLGDRIYNSPLHFGNGTRLTVT.

The table lists this clonotype with many counts. CDR3 in amino acids: CASSETLAGIETQYF. The CDR3 region has the DNA TGTGCCAGCAGTGAAACGCTAGCGGGGATAGAGACCCAGTACTTC. J is TRBJ2-5 and V is TRBV2, with 9 nucleotides matching TRBD2. V gave up 2 bases and J gave up 4 bases; unmatched junction bases: 5. CDR3 length equals 15 residues. Germline V lookup: CDR1 SNHLY, CDR2 FYNNEI.

V usage is TRBV4-1 and J usage is TRBJ2-7; D unresolved. The CDR3 spans 14 residues. V was cut by 3 bases and J by 4 bases, with 13 bases left in between. In germline, CDR1 is MGHRA, CDR2 YSYEKL. CDR3 region: CASSQIHDTYEQYF. The CDR3 DNA sequence: TGCGCCAGCAGCCAGATTCACGACACGTACGAGCAGTACTTC.

CDR3: CSAIRGAKNIQYF. Here the CDR3 DNA reads TGCAGCGCGATTCGGGGTGCCAAAAACATTCAGTACTTC. V gene TRBV29-1 combines with J gene TRBJ2-4, with a possible D match to TRBD2 (5 bases). Germline V CDR1 and CDR2: SQVTM, ANQGSEA. V was cut by 7 bases and J by 1 base, with 11 bases left in between. The CDR3 consists of 13 residues.